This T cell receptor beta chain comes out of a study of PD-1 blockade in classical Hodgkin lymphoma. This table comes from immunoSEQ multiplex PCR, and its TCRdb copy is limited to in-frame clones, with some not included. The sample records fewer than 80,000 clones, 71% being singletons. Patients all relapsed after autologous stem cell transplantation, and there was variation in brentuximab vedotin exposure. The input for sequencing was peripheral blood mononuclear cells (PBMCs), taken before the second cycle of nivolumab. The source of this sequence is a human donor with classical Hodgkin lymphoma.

DNA for the CDR3: TGTGCCAGCAGCTTAGGAAGTCAGCCCCAGCATTTT. It encodes CASSLGSQPQHF. The V call is TRBV7-9, the J call TRBJ1-5; D gene ambiguous. Trimming cost V 1 base and J 6 bases, with 4 bases left between them. The germline gives CDR1 SEHNR, CDR2 FQNEAQ (reference sequence). There are 12 residues in the CDR3. Complete variable domain (other parts from reference TRBV7-9 and TRBJ1-5): DTGVSQNPRHKITKRGQNVTFRCDPISEHNRLYWYRQTLGQGPEFLTYFQNEAQLEKSRLLSDRFSAERPKGSFSTLEIQRTEQGDSAMYLCASSLGSQPQHFGDGTRLSIL.